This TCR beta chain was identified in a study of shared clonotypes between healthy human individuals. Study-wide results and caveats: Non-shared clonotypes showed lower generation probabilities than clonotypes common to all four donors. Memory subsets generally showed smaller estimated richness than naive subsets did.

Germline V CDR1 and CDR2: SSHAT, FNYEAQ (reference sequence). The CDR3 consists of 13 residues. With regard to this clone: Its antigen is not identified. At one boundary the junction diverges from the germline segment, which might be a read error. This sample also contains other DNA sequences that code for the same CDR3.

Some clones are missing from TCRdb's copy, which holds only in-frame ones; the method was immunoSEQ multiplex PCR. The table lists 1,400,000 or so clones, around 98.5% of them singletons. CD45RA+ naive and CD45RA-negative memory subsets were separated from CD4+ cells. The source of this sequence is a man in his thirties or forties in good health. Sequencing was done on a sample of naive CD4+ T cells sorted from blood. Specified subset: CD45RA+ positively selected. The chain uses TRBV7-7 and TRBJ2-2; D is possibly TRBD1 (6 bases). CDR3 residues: CASSPSGAGELFF. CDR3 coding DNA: TGTGCTAGCAGCCCCTCAGGGGCCGGGGAGCTGTTTTTT.